The rows below give T cell receptor beta chains drawn from one sample of a study of technical replicates of blood from a handful of donors. Generated by immunoSEQ multiplex PCR, the TCRdb table keeps only in-frame clones and is missing some. Of around 68,000 clones detected, 91% appear once; the ten largest clones hold 0.35% to 0.45%. The source material was T cells isolated from PBMCs. These receptors were obtained from a human donor in good health. Some clones in this sample may be carry-over from other donors' samples. The CDR3 runs from the conserved cysteine through the conserved F or W. D genes are given only for firm matches. A clone size is listed for some rows: how often the clone was seen (once, few, many), or a class if it is expanded.

abundance: -
j_gene: TRBJ2-3
v_gene: TRBV2
d_gene: -
CDR3nt: TGTGCCAGCAGATTCGAAACCGGAAAAACCAGGGATACGCAGTATTTT
CDR3aa: CASRFETGKTRDTQYF

abundance: few
j_gene: TRBJ1-1
v_gene: TRBV27
d_gene: TRBD1
CDR3nt: TGTGCCAGCAGTTTCGACGGACAGGGGACGAACACTGAAGCTTTCTTT
CDR3aa: CASSFDGQGTNTEAFF

abundance: -
j_gene: TRBJ1-6
v_gene: TRBV6-1
d_gene: -
CDR3nt: TGTGCCAGCAGTGACTGGCCCTTCCACTTT
CDR3aa: CASSDWPFHF

abundance: -
j_gene: TRBJ2-3
v_gene: TRBV9
d_gene: TRBD2
CDR3nt: TGTGCCAGCGGGCTAGCGGGTGAGGTCACAGATACGCAGTATTTT
CDR3aa: CASGLAGEVTDTQYF

abundance: -
j_gene: TRBJ2-7
v_gene: TRBV29-1
d_gene: -
CDR3nt: TGCAGCGTTGAAGACAGGTCCTACGAGCAGTACTTC
CDR3aa: CSVEDRSYEQYF

abundance: -
j_gene: TRBJ2-5
v_gene: TRBV5-1
d_gene: -
CDR3nt: TGCGCCAGCAGCTGGACCCCTATACAACTAGCAACTGAGACCCAGTACTTC
CDR3aa: CASSWTPIQLATETQYF

abundance: few
j_gene: TRBJ1-1
v_gene: TRBV7-9
d_gene: -
CDR3nt: TGTGCCAGCAGCTTTTCGGGCACTGAAGCTTTCTTT
CDR3aa: CASSFSGTEAFF

abundance: once
j_gene: TRBJ2-5
v_gene: TRBV4-1
d_gene: TRBD1
CDR3nt: TGCGCCAGCAGCCAGAAACAGGGGGGAGAGACCCAGTACTTC
CDR3aa: CASSQKQGGETQYF

abundance: -
j_gene: TRBJ2-2
v_gene: TRBV11-1
d_gene: TRBD1
CDR3nt: TGTGCCAGCAGCTTACGACAGGGTTTCCGGGAGCTGTTTTTT
CDR3aa: CASSLRQGFRELFF

abundance: once
j_gene: TRBJ1-2
v_gene: TRBV4-1
d_gene: TRBD1
CDR3nt: TGCGCCAGCAGCCACGACAGGGGATCCTATGGCTACACCTTC
CDR3aa: CASSHDRGSYGYTF

abundance: -
j_gene: TRBJ1-5
v_gene: TRBV7-2
d_gene: -
CDR3nt: TGTGCCAGCAGGTCAGGGATGAGTCAGCCCCAGCATTTT
CDR3aa: CASRSGMSQPQHF

abundance: -
j_gene: TRBJ1-1
v_gene: TRBV11-1
d_gene: -
CDR3nt: TGTGCCAGCAGCTTAACGTTTACAGGGATTAACACTGAAGCTTTCTTT
CDR3aa: CASSLTFTGINTEAFF

abundance: -
j_gene: TRBJ2-7
v_gene: TRBV5-6
d_gene: -
CDR3nt: TGTGCCAGCAGCTTGCGGGGGTCCTACGAGCAGTACTTC
CDR3aa: CASSLRGSYEQYF

abundance: -
j_gene: TRBJ2-2
v_gene: TRBV30
d_gene: -
CDR3nt: TGTGCCTGGAGTGTACCAGCCGGGGAGCTGTTTTTT
CDR3aa: CAWSVPAGELFF

abundance: -
j_gene: TRBJ1-1
v_gene: TRBV19
d_gene: TRBD1
CDR3nt: TGTGCCAGTAGTATTTTCCCCCGGGACAGCGAAGCTTTCTTT
CDR3aa: CASSIFPRDSEAFF

abundance: -
j_gene: TRBJ2-7
v_gene: TRBV27
d_gene: TRBD1
CDR3nt: TGTGCCAGCAGCCGAGACAGGGGGCCCTACGAGCAGTACTTC
CDR3aa: CASSRDRGPYEQYF

abundance: -
j_gene: TRBJ1-1
v_gene: TRBV9
d_gene: -
CDR3nt: TGTGCCAGCAGCGTAGGAAAAGGGGGTCGCACTGAAGCTTTCTTT
CDR3aa: CASSVGKGGRTEAFF

abundance: -
j_gene: TRBJ2-5
v_gene: TRBV5-4
d_gene: TRBD2
CDR3nt: TGTGCCAGCAGCCAAGGACTAGCGGGAGGAGAGACCCAGTACTTC
CDR3aa: CASSQGLAGGETQYF

abundance: -
j_gene: TRBJ1-1
v_gene: TRBV18
d_gene: -
CDR3nt: TGTGCCAGCTCACCACCCCAGGGATTCACTGAAGCTTTCTTT
CDR3aa: CASSPPQGFTEAFF

abundance: -
j_gene: TRBJ2-3
v_gene: TRBV11-2
d_gene: TRBD2
CDR3nt: TGTGCCAGCAGCTTAGCCTTTAGCGGGGGGAGCACAGATACGCAGTATTTT
CDR3aa: CASSLAFSGGSTDTQYF

abundance: once
j_gene: TRBJ1-1
v_gene: TRBV11-2
d_gene: TRBD1
CDR3nt: TGTGCCAGCAGCCAAGACAGGGGTACTGAAGCTTTCTTT
CDR3aa: CASSQDRGTEAFF

abundance: -
j_gene: TRBJ1-5
v_gene: TRBV4-3
d_gene: -
CDR3nt: TGCGCCAGCAGCCAAGAAGTTGGCAGAAATCAGCCCCAGCATTTT
CDR3aa: CASSQEVGRNQPQHF

abundance: -
j_gene: TRBJ2-5
v_gene: TRBV18
d_gene: TRBD1
CDR3nt: TGTGCCAGCTCACCACCGGACAGGGCCGGTAAGGAGACCCAGTACTTC
CDR3aa: CASSPPDRAGKETQYF

abundance: -
j_gene: TRBJ2-3
v_gene: TRBV7-2
d_gene: -
CDR3nt: TGTGCCAGCAGCCCCCCCTTGGGGGCTCGGGGAGATACGCAGTATTTT
CDR3aa: CASSPPLGARGDTQYF

abundance: -
j_gene: TRBJ2-7
v_gene: TRBV28
d_gene: -
CDR3nt: TGTGCCAGCAGTCCCTCGAGCTCCCGATACTACGAGCAGTACTTC
CDR3aa: CASSPSSSRYYEQYF

abundance: -
j_gene: TRBJ1-4
v_gene: TRBV28
d_gene: TRBD1
CDR3nt: TGTGCCAGCAGTTTAGCCACAGGGGGCACTAATGAAAAACTGTTTTTT
CDR3aa: CASSLATGGTNEKLFF

abundance: -
j_gene: TRBJ1-4
v_gene: TRBV25-1
d_gene: -
CDR3nt: TGTGCCACGGGTTTCGGGGAGACGGCATCTAATGAAAAACTGTTTTTT
CDR3aa: CATGFGETASNEKLFF

abundance: -
j_gene: TRBJ1-1
v_gene: TRBV4-1
d_gene: -
CDR3nt: TGCGCCAGCAGCCAAGACGGCAGGGGAGGGACTGAAGCTTTCTTT
CDR3aa: CASSQDGRGGTEAFF

abundance: -
j_gene: TRBJ2-7
v_gene: TRBV4-1
d_gene: -
CDR3nt: TGCGCCAGCAGCCAATCTAGCGTACCCTCCTACGAGCAGTACTTC
CDR3aa: CASSQSSVPSYEQYF

abundance: -
j_gene: TRBJ2-4
v_gene: TRBV2
d_gene: TRBD1
CDR3nt: TGTGCCAGCAGAGATCTCTGGGACAGGGTGGACATTCAGTACTTC
CDR3aa: CASRDLWDRVDIQYF

abundance: -
j_gene: TRBJ1-2
v_gene: TRBV5-6
d_gene: -
CDR3nt: TGTGCCAGCAGCTCCACGCAGGGATCTGGCTACACCTTC
CDR3aa: CASSSTQGSGYTF